The 31 T cell receptor beta chains below all came from one sample that was sequenced in a study of blood T cell repertoires in COVID-19. Only in-frame clones appear in the TCRdb table, and some are missing; sequencing was by immunoSEQ multiplex PCR. The sample carries roughly 150,000 clones, roughly 82% recorded once. The sequenced sample consisted of peripheral blood. The receptors shown here come from a human donor with acute or convalescent COVID-19. The donor label of this sample is uncertain.

Regarding this clone: Mismatch with germline at one junction end may stem from a read error. The J gene is TRBJ2-2, the V gene TRBV19; TRBD2 agrees at 8 bases. The V gene's germline CDR1 is LNHDA and CDR2 SQIVND (reference sequence). The CDR3 is 17 amino acids. The CDR3 DNA follows: TGTGCCAGTAGTAAGGGAGTGATTAGCGGGAACGCCGGGGAGCTGTTTTTT. Translation gives CASSKGVISGNAGELFF.

The rearrangement links TRBV10-3 to TRBJ2-1, with 12 bases lining up with TRBD1. There are 16 residues in the CDR3. CDR1 is ENHRY and CDR2 is SYGVKD in the germline V gene. J was trimmed by 8 bases and V by 2 bases; bases with no gene match: 7. The CDR3 nucleotides read TGTGCCATCAGTGAGGGGACAGGGGGCGTCAACCATGAGCAGTTCTTC. Residues: CAISEGTGGVNHEQFF.

This clone was observed a few times. The V and J genes are TRBV3-1 (or the pseudogene TRBV3-2) and TRBJ1-1, with a weak D call TRBD1 (6 bases). The germline V gene has CDR1 LGHDT and CDR2 YNNKEL (reference sequence). The CDR3 is 12 residues long. Trimming left V 1 base short and J 7 bases short, with 7 bases between. This CDR3 reads CASSQGTVEAFF. CDR3 coding DNA: TGTGCCAGCAGCCAAGGGACAGTTGAAGCTTTCTTT.

The chain couples TRBV6-2 or TRBV6-3 to TRBJ2-7; D might be TRBD1 (6 bases). V lost 4 bases and J 5 bases, leaving 9 bases between the germline ends. The CDR3 extends over 12 amino acids. Germline CDR1 and CDR2: MNHEY and SVGEGT. The CDR3 loop is CASSSQGNEQYF. The CDR3 nucleotides read TGTGCCAGCAGTTCACAGGGAAACGAGCAGTACTTC.

The gene calls are TRBV2 and TRBJ2-2; 11 nucleotides match TRBD2. Germline V gives CDR1 SNHLY, CDR2 FYNNEI. The CDR3 is 16 amino acids. The J segment lost 2 bases and the V segment lost 7 bases, leaving 6 bases of the junction unmatched. The CDR3 region has the DNA TGTGCCAGCAACGTAGCGGGGGGGCCTAACACCGGGGAGCTGTTTTTT. Translated: CASNVAGGPNTGELFF. The full variable domain, in which reference TRBV2 and TRBJ2-2 provide the parts outside the CDR3, is EPEVTQTPSHQVTQMGQEVILRCVPISNHLYFYWYRQILGQKVEFLVSFYNNEISEKSEIFDDQFSVERPDGSNFTLKIRSTKLEDSAMYFCASNVAGGPNTGELFFGEGSRLTVL.

V usage is TRBV27 and J usage is TRBJ1-1; 7 bases agree with TRBD1. CDR1 is MNHEY, CDR2 SMNVEV, per germline (reference sequence). Trimming removed 6 bases from V and 2 bases from J; junction bases left unmatched: 6. The CDR3 spans 14 residues. DNA of the CDR3: TGTGCCAGCAGGATGACAGGGAAAAACACTGAAGCTTTCTTT. It translates to CASRMTGKNTEAFF.

The chain combines TRBV18 with TRBJ2-3; D gene ambiguous. The CDR3 is made up of 12 amino acids. The V and J ends lost 4 bases and 6 bases respectively, with 8 bases between them. Germline CDR1 KGHSH, CDR2 LQKENI. CDR3 sequence reads: CASSRVGDTQYF. CDR3 DNA: TGTGCCAGCTCACGGGTCGGGGATACGCAGTATTTT.

V gene TRBV30 combines with J gene TRBJ1-1; D perhaps matches TRBD1 (6 bases). V lost 7 bases and J 5 bases, leaving 11 bases between the germline ends. The CDR3 runs 11 residues. The germline V gene has CDR1 GTSNPN and CDR2 SVGIG (reference sequence). CDR3 DNA: TGTGCCTCCCTTAGGGGGACTGAAGCTTTCTTT. Its translation: CASLRGTEAFF.

This sequence joins TRBV10-2 and TRBJ1-1; no clear D. The CDR3 has 13 residues. Germline V gene data show CDR1 as WSHSY and CDR2 as SAAADI. The germline V and J ends were trimmed by 4 bases and 0 bases, with 6 bases remaining between them. The CDR3 loop reads CASSVAVNTEAFF. In nucleotides, the CDR3 is TGCGCCAGCAGTGTTGCAGTGAACACTGAAGCTTTCTTT.

The chain carries TRBV27 and TRBJ2-1; 10 bases line up with TRBD2. This CDR3 has 18 residues. The J segment lost 10 bases and the V segment lost 6 bases, leaving 21 bases of the junction unmatched. Germline CDR1 MNHEY, CDR2 SMNVEV (reference sequence). The CDR3 loop is CASRVRTSGNRDMGEQFF. Written as DNA, the CDR3 is TGTGCCAGCAGAGTAAGGACTAGCGGAAACCGTGATATGGGAGAGCAGTTCTTC.

This clone was seen only a few times. V usage is TRBV5-1 and J usage is TRBJ1-2, with a weak D call TRBD1 (5 bases). The CDR3 is 14 amino acids. The V gene's germline CDR1 is SGHRS and CDR2 YFSETQ. With 0 bases removed from V and 6 bases from J, the gap between germline ends came to 12 bases. The CDR3 sequence: CASSLAGLIDGYTF. In DNA, the CDR3 is TGCGCCAGCAGCTTGGCAGGGTTGATCGATGGCTACACCTTC.

V is TRBV5-6 and J is TRBJ1-2; D remains unclear. This CDR3 region has 13 residues. V was cut by 4 bases and J by 0 bases, with 7 bases left in between. Germline assignment: CDR1 SGHDT and CDR2 YYEEEE. The CDR3 sequence: CASSADPNYGYTF. Written as DNA, the CDR3 is TGTGCCAGCAGCGCGGATCCTAACTATGGCTACACCTTC.

The rearrangement joins TRBV4-2 to TRBJ1-2; no clear D. Per the germline V gene, CDR1 is LGHNA and CDR2 is YNFKEQ. The CDR3 is made up of 15 amino acids. With 0 bases removed from V and 4 bases from J, the gap between germline ends came to 12 bases. CDR3 sequence: CASSQEVARLYGYTF. The CDR3 DNA reads TGTGCCAGCAGCCAAGAAGTGGCCAGACTCTATGGCTACACCTTC.

The V gene is TRBV29-1, the J gene TRBJ2-5; D gene ambiguous. Trimming removed 5 bases from V and 4 bases from J, with 14 bases in between. The CDR3 spans 13 residues. Germline CDR1 is SQVTM and CDR2 is ANQGSEA. The CDR3 loop is CSVTSTGRETQYF. CDR3 nucleotides: TGCAGCGTTACGTCGACGGGTCGAGAGACCCAGTACTTC.

The chain employs TRBV5-1 and TRBJ2-7, with D perhaps TRBD1 (6 bases). Trimming stripped 4 bases from V and 0 bases from J, with 29 bases between. The germline V gene has CDR1 SGHRS and CDR2 YFSETQ. The CDR3 extends over 20 amino acids. CDR3 coding DNA: TGCGCCAGCAGCAGAGCAGGGGACCCTGGTGCCAGAACCTTCTCCTACGAGCAGTACTTC. This translates into CASSRAGDPGARTFSYEQYF.

The CDR3 region is CASSLDRGVTDTQYF. Written as DNA, the CDR3 is TGTGCCAGCAGCTTAGACCGGGGGGTAACAGATACGCAGTATTTT. The chain uses TRBV11-2 and TRBJ2-3, with 7 bases identical to TRBD2. V was pared by 0 bases and J by 3 bases, with 3 bases of the junction left unmatched. In germline, CDR1 is SGHAT, CDR2 FQNNGV. The CDR3 length is 15 residues.

V usage is TRBV10-3 and J usage is TRBJ2-2, with TRBD2 matching over 12 bases. V gave up 4 bases and J gave up 6 bases; unmatched junction bases: 3. The CDR3 has 15 amino acids. CDR1 and CDR2 from the germline V gene are ENHRY and SYGVKD. The CDR3 loop reads CAISGGLAGPGELFF. CDR3 nucleotide sequence: TGTGCCATCAGTGGCGGACTAGCGGGGCCCGGGGAGCTGTTTTTT.

The chain carries TRBV15 and TRBJ1-3; D is perhaps TRBD1 (5 bases). V lost 4 bases to trimming and J lost 1 base, with 20 bases between them. The CDR3 contains 18 residues. Germline V lookup: CDR1 LNHNV, CDR2 YYDKDF (reference sequence). This CDR3 is CATSNPGDRLKSGNTIYF. The CDR3 bases are TGTGCCACCAGCAACCCGGGGGACCGCCTAAAGTCTGGAAACACCATATATTTT.

The CDR3 region is CSASRGEGYTF. The CDR3 nucleotides are TGCAGTGCGAGTCGGGGGGAAGGCTACACCTTC. The chain links TRBV20-1 to TRBJ1-2; D is perhaps TRBD1 (5 bases). The ends were cut back, 6 bases at V and 8 bases at J, with 13 bases in the middle. CDR1 is DFQATT and CDR2 is SNEGSKA in the germline V gene (reference sequence). The CDR3 loop spans 11 amino acids.

The rearrangement joins TRBV29-1 to TRBJ1-1, with D perhaps matching TRBD1 (6 bases). The germline V gene has CDR1 SQVTM and CDR2 ANQGSEA. V was clipped by 4 bases and J by 3 bases, with 15 bases between them. CDR3 length equals 14 residues. The CDR3 coding sequence is TGCAGCGTTGTTCGGGGGGCGGGGTACACTGAAGCTTTCTTT. This codes for CSVVRGAGYTEAFF.

For this clone: The sample holds other DNA sequences that translate to the same CDR3. The rearrangement links TRBV6-5 to TRBJ2-7, with 12 bases matching TRBD2. CDR1 and CDR2 from the germline V gene are MNHEY and SVGAGI. V dropped 5 bases and J dropped 4; count of bases not matched to a gene: 6. This CDR3 has 15 residues. The chain's CDR3 is CASSPAGTSGYEQYF. The DNA for the CDR3 is TGTGCCAGCAGTCCCGCCGGGACTAGCGGGTACGAGCAGTACTTC.

V gene TRBV27 combines with J gene TRBJ2-2; 9 nucleotides line up with TRBD1. The ends lost 4 bases at V and 3 bases at J; junction bases unmatched: 0. CDR3 length: 14 residues. Germline-derived CDR1 and CDR2 are MNHEY and SMNVEV (reference sequence). The CDR3 sequence: CASSWDRDTGELFF. In DNA form, the CDR3 reads TGTGCCAGCAGTTGGGACAGGGACACCGGGGAGCTGTTTTTT.

This sequence joins TRBV7-2 and TRBJ2-7, with TRBD2 identical over 11 bases. Germline V gene data show CDR1 as SGHTA and CDR2 as FQGNSA. This CDR3 comprises 15 residues. Trimming cost V 5 bases and J 6 bases; bases outside gene matches: 9. The CDR3: CASSIGTSGLVEQYF. The CDR3 DNA sequence: TGTGCCAGCAGCATTGGGACTAGCGGACTGGTCGAGCAGTACTTC.

The chain is built from TRBV5-1 and TRBJ2-7, with a weak D call TRBD1 (5 bases). This CDR3 has 11 amino acids. Trimming removed 2 bases at V and 6 bases at J, with 6 bases between. Germline V gives CDR1 SGHRS, CDR2 YFSETQ. The CDR3 loop reads CASSLRGEQYF. The CDR3 DNA reads TGCGCCAGCAGCTTAAGGGGCGAGCAGTACTTC.

J is TRBJ2-7 and V is TRBV6-2 or TRBV6-3, with TRBD2 as a possible D gene (5 bases). Germline V lookup: CDR1 MNHEY, CDR2 SVGEGT. V was shortened by 5 bases and J by 3 bases, with 17 bases between the two germline ends. This CDR3 contains 15 residues. The DNA for the CDR3 is TGTGCCAGCAGTAATGGAGGATCTAGCATCTACGAGCAGTACTTC. Its protein product is CASSNGGSSIYEQYF.

The rearrangement links TRBV18 to TRBJ2-2, with 7 bases fitting TRBD1. The length of the CDR3 is 15 residues. Looked up from germline, CDR1 is KGHSH and CDR2 is LQKENI. The V and J ends lost 6 bases and 1 base, in that order; junction bases with no gene match: 5. The CDR3 nucleotides read TGTGCCAGCTCCTGGGACAGAATGAACACCGGGGAGCTGTTTTTT. Translating it yields CASSWDRMNTGELFF.

This chain connects TRBV9 to TRBJ1-2; D perhaps matches TRBD1 (6 bases). Germline CDR1 and CDR2: SGDLS and YYNGEE. V gave up 4 bases and J gave up 5 bases, with 12 bases separating them. The CDR3 has 13 amino acids. CDR3 bases: TGTGCCAGCAGCTCCCCAGGGGTTTATGGCTACACCTTC. Translation: CASSSPGVYGYTF.

The chain couples TRBV4-1 to TRBJ2-5, with 8 bases fitting TRBD2. Germline CDR1 MGHRA, CDR2 YSYEKL. The CDR3 covers 16 residues. With 0 bases clipped from V and 5 bases from J, the junction kept 8 bases outside the gene matches. CDR3 nucleotide sequence: TGCGCCAGCAGCCAAGAGGTCGCGGGGGGCCGGGAGACCCAGTACTTC. The encoded protein is CASSQEVAGGRETQYF.

This chain links TRBV4-3 with TRBJ1-6; D not resolved. The V gene lost 2 bases and the J gene lost 5 bases, with 4 bases spanning the gap. The CDR3 runs to 13 residues. The V gene's germline CDR1 is LGHNA and CDR2 YSLEER. This CDR3 reads CASSQQDNSPLHF. CDR3 DNA: TGCGCCAGCAGCCAACAGGATAATTCACCCCTCCACTTT.

The rearrangement links TRBV4-1 to TRBJ1-5; 8 nucleotides line up with TRBD1. The V segment lost 0 bases and the J segment 4 bases; nucleotides outside the gene matches: 8. Germline CDR1 is MGHRA and CDR2 is YSYEKL. This CDR3 comprises 17 residues. CDR3 residues: CASSQEPGTGFNQPQHF. CDR3 sequence (DNA): TGCGCCAGCAGCCAAGAGCCTGGGACAGGTTTTAATCAGCCCCAGCATTTT.

The count of this clone is one. The chain carries TRBV30 and TRBJ1-4; 7 bases agree with TRBD1. Germline V gives CDR1 GTSNPN, CDR2 SVGIG (reference sequence). The CDR3 sequence is 17 residues long. The V segment lost 3 bases and the J segment 2 bases; nucleotides outside the gene matches: 12. CDR3 amino acids: CAWSTPRDSLTNEKLFF. Here the CDR3 DNA reads TGTGCCTGGAGCACCCCCCGGGACAGTCTCACTAATGAAAAACTGTTTTTT.